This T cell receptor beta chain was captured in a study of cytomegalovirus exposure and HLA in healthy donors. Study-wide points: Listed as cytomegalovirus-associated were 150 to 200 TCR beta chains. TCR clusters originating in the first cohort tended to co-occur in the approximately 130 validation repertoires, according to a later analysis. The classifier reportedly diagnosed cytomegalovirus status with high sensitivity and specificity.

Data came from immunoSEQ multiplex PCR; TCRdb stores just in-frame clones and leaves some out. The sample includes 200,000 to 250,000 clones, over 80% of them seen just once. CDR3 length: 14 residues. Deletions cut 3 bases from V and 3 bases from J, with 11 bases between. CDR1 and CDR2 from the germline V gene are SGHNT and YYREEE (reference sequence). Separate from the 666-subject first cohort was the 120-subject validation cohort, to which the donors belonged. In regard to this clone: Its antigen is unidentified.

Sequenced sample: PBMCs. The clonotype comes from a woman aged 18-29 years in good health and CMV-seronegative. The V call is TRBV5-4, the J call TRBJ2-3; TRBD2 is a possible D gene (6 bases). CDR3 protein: CASSWGTLTDTQYF. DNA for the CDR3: TGTGCCAGCAGCTGGGGGACTCTGACAGATACGCAGTATTTT.